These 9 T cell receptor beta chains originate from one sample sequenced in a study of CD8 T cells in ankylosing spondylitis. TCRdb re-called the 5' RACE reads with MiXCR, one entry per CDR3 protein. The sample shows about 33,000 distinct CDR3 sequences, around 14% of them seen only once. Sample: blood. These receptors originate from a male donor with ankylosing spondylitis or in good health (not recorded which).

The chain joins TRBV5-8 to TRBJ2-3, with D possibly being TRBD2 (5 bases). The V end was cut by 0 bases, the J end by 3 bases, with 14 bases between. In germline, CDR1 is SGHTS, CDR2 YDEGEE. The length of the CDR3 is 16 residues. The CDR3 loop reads CASSLGAGTGTDTQYF. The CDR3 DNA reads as TGTGCCAGCAGCTTGGGGGCAGGAACGGGGACAGATACGCAGTATTTT.

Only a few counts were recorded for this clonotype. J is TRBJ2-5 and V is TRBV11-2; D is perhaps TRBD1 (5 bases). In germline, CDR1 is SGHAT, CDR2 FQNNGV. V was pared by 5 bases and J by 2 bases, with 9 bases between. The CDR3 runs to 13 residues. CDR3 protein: CASSLPGQETQYF. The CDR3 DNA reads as TGTGCCAGCAGCCTGCCAGGGCAAGAGACCCAGTACTTC.

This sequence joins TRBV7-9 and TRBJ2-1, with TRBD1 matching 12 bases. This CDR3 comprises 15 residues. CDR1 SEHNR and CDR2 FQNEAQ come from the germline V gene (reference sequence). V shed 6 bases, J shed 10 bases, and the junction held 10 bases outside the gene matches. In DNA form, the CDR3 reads TGTGCCAGCAGTTATTCGGGACAGGGGGCTGGCGAGCAGTTCTTC. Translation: CASSYSGQGAGEQFF.

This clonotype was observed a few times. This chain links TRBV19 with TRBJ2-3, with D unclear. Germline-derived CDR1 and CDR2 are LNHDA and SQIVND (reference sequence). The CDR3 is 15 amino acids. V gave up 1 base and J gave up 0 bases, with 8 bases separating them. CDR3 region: CASSIGPHSTDTQYF. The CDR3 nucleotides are TGTGCCAGTAGTATAGGCCCACACAGCACAGATACGCAGTATTTT.

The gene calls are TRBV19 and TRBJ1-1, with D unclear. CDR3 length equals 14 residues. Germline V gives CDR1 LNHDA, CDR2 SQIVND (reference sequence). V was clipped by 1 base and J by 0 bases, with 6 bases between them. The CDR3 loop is CASSIGHLNTEAFF. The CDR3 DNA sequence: TGTGCCAGTAGTATAGGCCACTTGAACACTGAAGCTTTCTTT.

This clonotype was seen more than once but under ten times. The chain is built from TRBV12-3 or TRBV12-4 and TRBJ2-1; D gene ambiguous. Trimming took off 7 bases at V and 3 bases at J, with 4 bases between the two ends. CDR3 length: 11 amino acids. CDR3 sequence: CASTGYNEQFF. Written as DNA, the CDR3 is TGTGCCAGCACGGGCTACAATGAGCAGTTCTTC.

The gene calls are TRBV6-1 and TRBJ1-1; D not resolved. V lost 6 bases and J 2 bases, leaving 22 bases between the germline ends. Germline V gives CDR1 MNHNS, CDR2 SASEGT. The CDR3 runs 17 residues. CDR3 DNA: TGTGCCAGCAGCCAACGAGGGTTTGCCGCCGGAAACACTGAAGCTTTCTTT. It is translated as CASSQRGFAAGNTEAFF.

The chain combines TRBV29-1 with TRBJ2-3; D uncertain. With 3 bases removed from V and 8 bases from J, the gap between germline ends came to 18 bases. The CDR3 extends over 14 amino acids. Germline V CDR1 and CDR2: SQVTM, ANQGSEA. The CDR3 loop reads CSVDEASGVGTQYF. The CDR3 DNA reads TGCAGCGTTGATGAGGCCTCCGGAGTAGGTACGCAGTATTTT.

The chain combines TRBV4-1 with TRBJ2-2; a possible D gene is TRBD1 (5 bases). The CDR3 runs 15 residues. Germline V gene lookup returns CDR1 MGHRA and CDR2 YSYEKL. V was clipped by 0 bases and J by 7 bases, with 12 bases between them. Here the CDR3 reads CASSQEGLLGGELFF. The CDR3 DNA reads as TGCGCCAGCAGCCAAGAGGGGCTCCTAGGCGGGGAGCTGTTTTTT.